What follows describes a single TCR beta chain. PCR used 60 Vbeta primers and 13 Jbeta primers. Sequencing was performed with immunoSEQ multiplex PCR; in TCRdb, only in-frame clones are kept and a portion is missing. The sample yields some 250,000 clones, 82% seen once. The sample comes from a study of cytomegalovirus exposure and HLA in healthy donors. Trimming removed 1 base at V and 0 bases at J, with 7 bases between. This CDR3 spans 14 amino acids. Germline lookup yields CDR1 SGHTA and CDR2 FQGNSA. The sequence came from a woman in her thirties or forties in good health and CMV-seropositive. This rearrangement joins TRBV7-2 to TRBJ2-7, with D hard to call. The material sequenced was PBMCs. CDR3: CASSLGSHSYEQYF. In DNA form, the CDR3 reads TGTGCCAGCAGCTTAGGGAGCCACTCCTACGAGCAGTACTTC. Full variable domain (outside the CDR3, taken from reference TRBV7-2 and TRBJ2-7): GAGVSQSPSNKVTEKGKDVELRCDPISGHTALYWYRQSLGQGLEFLIYFQGNSAPDKSGLPSDRFSAERTGGSVSTLTIQRTQQEDSAVYLCASSLGSHSYEQYFGPGTRLTVT.